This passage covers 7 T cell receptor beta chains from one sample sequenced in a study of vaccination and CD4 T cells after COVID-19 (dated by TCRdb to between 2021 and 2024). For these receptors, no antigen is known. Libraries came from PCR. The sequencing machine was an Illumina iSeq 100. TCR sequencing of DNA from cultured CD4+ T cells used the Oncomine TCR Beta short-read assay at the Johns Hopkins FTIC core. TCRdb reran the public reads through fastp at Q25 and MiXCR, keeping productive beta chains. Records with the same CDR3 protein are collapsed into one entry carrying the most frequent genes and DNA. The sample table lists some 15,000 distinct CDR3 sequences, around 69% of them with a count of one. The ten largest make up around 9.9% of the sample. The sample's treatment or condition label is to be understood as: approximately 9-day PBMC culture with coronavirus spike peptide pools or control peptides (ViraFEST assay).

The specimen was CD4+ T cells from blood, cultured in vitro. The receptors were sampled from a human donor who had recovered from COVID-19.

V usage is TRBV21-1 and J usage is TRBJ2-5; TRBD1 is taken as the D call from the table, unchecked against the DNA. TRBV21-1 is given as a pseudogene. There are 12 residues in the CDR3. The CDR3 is CASSIRVETQYF. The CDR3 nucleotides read TGTGCCAGCAGCATCCGGGTGGAGACCCAGTACTTC.

In DNA form, the CDR3 reads TGCGCCAGCAGCACAGCGAACACTGAAGCTTTCTTT. Translation: CASSTANTEAFF. The chain recombines TRBV5-1 with TRBJ1-1; D ambiguous. The CDR3 is 12 residues long. Germline loops: CDR1 SGHRS, CDR2 YFSETQ. The germline V and J ends were trimmed by 4 bases and 1 base, with 5 bases remaining between them.

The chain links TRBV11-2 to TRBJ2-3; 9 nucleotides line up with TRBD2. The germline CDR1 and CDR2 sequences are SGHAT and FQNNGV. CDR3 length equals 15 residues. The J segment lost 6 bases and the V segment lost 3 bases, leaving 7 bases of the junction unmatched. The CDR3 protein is CASSFFPSGEDTQYF. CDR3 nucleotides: TGTGCCAGCAGCTTCTTCCCTAGCGGGGAGGATACGCAGTATTTT.

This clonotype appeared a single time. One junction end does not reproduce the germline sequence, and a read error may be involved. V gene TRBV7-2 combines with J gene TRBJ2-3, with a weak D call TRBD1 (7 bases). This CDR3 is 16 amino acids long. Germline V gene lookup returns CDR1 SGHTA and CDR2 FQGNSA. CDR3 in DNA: TGTGCCAGCAGCTTAGGCCTAGCCGGAGGGACAGAAACGCAGTATTTT. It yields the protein CASSLGLAGGTETQYF.

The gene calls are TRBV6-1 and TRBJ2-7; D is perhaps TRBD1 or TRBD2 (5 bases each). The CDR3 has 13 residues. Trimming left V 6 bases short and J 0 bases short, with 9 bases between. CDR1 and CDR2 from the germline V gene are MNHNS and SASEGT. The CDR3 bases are TGTGCCAGCAGGACCGGGGCCTCCTACGAGCAGTACTTC. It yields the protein CASRTGASYEQYF.

The DNA of the CDR3 is TGTGCCAGCTTAAAGGTTGCGTATGAGCAGTTCTTC. This translates into CASLKVAYEQFF. V usage is TRBV18 and J usage is TRBJ2-1; D not resolved. Trimming removed 7 bases at V and 8 bases at J, with 12 bases between. Germline-derived CDR1 and CDR2 are KGHSH and LQKENI. This CDR3 has 12 residues.

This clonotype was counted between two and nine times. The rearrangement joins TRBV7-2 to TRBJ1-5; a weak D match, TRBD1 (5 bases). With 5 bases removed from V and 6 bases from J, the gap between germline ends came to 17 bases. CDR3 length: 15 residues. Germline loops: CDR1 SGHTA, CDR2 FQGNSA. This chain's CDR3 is CASSLTVVRGQPQHF. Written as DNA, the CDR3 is TGTGCCAGCAGCCTAACCGTGGTGAGGGGTCAGCCCCAGCATTTT. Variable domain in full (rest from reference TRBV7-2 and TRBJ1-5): GAGVSQSPSNKVTEKGKDVELRCDPISGHTALYWYRQSLGQGLEFLIYFQGNSAPDKSGLPSDRFSAERTGGSVSTLTIQRTQQEDSAVYLCASSLTVVRGQPQHFGDGTRLSIL.